The 7 T cell receptor beta chains below come from one sample, sequenced in a study of cytomegalovirus exposure and HLA in healthy donors. Primers included in the PCR were 60 Vbeta and 13 Jbeta primers. Some clones are missing from TCRdb's copy, which holds only in-frame ones; the method was immunoSEQ multiplex PCR. Seen here are about 210,000 clones, about 81% observed once, and the top ten hold approximately 6.5%. Sequenced sample: PBMCs. The source of these receptors is a man aged 35-49 years in good health and CMV-seropositive.

The chain is built from TRBV7-9 and TRBJ2-1, with 11 bases lining up with TRBD2. The V segment lost 5 bases and the J segment 9 bases; nucleotides outside the gene matches: 9. CDR1 SEHNR and CDR2 FQNEAQ come from the germline V gene (reference sequence). This CDR3 spans 15 amino acids. In DNA form, the CDR3 reads TGTGCCAGCAGCCCAGGAGGGCTAGCGGGAGGTGAGCAGTTCTTC. Translation: CASSPGGLAGGEQFF.

V usage is TRBV9 and J usage is TRBJ1-5, with a tentative D call TRBD1 (5 bases). This CDR3 has 14 amino acids. The germline V gene has CDR1 SGDLS and CDR2 YYNGEE. V lost 0 bases and J lost 5, with 9 bases in between. CDR3 sequence: CASSVGQRHQPQHF. For the CDR3, the DNA is TGTGCCAGCAGCGTAGGACAGAGGCATCAGCCCCAGCATTTT.

The chain combines TRBV5-8 with TRBJ1-4; 7 bases agree with TRBD1. The CDR3 has 15 residues. In germline, CDR1 is SGHTS, CDR2 YDEGEE. V was clipped by 3 bases and J by 3 bases; unmatched bases: 5. The CDR3 nucleotides read TGTGCCAGCAGCTCAGAGGGGGCAGCTAATGAAAAACTGTTTTTT. Amino acid sequence: CASSSEGAANEKLFF.

This chain connects TRBV11-2 to TRBJ2-1; 7 nucleotides align to TRBD2. CDR3 length equals 16 residues. Trimming removed 3 bases from V and 7 bases from J; junction bases left unmatched: 12. CDR1 is SGHAT, CDR2 FQNNGV, per germline. CDR3: CASSLSLGGRRNEQFF. CDR3 nucleotides: TGTGCCAGCAGCTTGTCGTTGGGCGGGAGAAGGAATGAGCAGTTCTTC.

The chain employs TRBV13 and TRBJ1-1; no reliable D call. The V end was cut by 5 bases, the J end by 8 bases, with 12 bases between. The CDR3 covers 12 residues. Germline values: CDR1 PRHDT, CDR2 FYEKMQ (reference sequence). The CDR3 here is CASSVGDPEAFF. The CDR3 DNA is TGTGCCAGCAGCGTCGGGGATCCAGAAGCTTTCTTT.

Comments on this clone: This sample includes further DNA sequences coding for the same CDR3. V is TRBV4-1 and J is TRBJ2-7; 10 bases fit TRBD2. CDR1 and CDR2 (germline): MGHRA, YSYEKL. Trimming at V came to 0 bases and at J to 3 bases, leaving 5 bases not matched to a gene. The CDR3 spans 16 residues. The CDR3 reads CASSQDGLAGGYEQYV. DNA of the CDR3: TGCGCCAGCAGCCAAGATGGATTAGCGGGAGGCTACGAGCAGTACGTC.

This sequence joins TRBV4-2 and TRBJ2-7, with 9 bases identical to TRBD2. Germline values: CDR1 LGHNA, CDR2 YNFKEQ. This CDR3 contains 15 residues. V shed 4 bases and J 3 bases; nucleotides not matched to a gene: 7. The CDR3 loop reads CASSPAGGPDYEQYF. The CDR3, as DNA: TGTGCCAGCAGCCCTGCGGGAGGGCCTGACTACGAGCAGTACTTC.